The 22 T cell receptor beta chains presented below share a single source sample, sequenced in a study of blood T cells in healthy people across ages. For the second PCR, which ran for roughly 6 to 12 cycles, a sample-barcoded 5' primer and a J-beta primer mix were used. TCRdb independently ran MiXCR on the 5' RACE reads; one entry per CDR3 protein. The data contain about 1,600,000 distinct CDR3 sequences, around two fifths of them seen just once; the ten biggest clones take up 7.9%. Sequencing input: blood. These receptor sequences come from a woman between 18 and 29 years old in good health.

The chain combines TRBV27 with TRBJ2-6; D ambiguous. V lost 0 bases and J 0 bases, leaving 18 bases between the germline ends. Germline V gene sequence: CDR1 MNHEY, CDR2 SMNVEV (reference sequence). The CDR3 runs 20 residues. The CDR3 nucleotides read TGTGCCAGCAGTTTATCGGGGATGCGACCCCACCTCTCTGGGGCCAACGTCCTGACTTTC. As protein: CASSLSGMRPHLSGANVLTF.

The V call is TRBV18, the J call TRBJ1-1; D ambiguous. Trimming removed 2 bases from V and 1 base from J, with 11 bases in between. This CDR3 has 15 amino acids. CDR1 is KGHSH and CDR2 is LQKENI in the germline V gene. In DNA, the CDR3 is TGTGCCAGCTCACCATCCGACCTCCCGAACACTGAAGCTTTCTTT. Its protein product is CASSPSDLPNTEAFF.

In this sample, this clonotype turned up once. The gene calls are TRBV30 and TRBJ1-2, with a possible D match to TRBD1 (6 bases). V dropped 3 bases and J dropped 0 bases, with 14 bases sitting between them. Germline CDR1 and CDR2: GTSNPN and SVGIG (reference sequence). The CDR3 loop spans 15 amino acids. The CDR3 spells CAWRVGGTTNYGYTF. The CDR3 DNA reads as TGTGCCTGGAGAGTGGGAGGGACAACTAACTATGGCTACACCTTC.

CDR3 sequence reads: CASSPGTGSRNTEAFF. CDR3 nucleotide sequence: TGTGCCAGCAGTCCTGGGACAGGGAGTAGGAACACTGAAGCTTTCTTT. This chain connects TRBV12-3 or TRBV12-4 to TRBJ1-1, with 9 bases identical to TRBD1. V was pared by 5 bases and J by 1 base, with 8 bases of the junction left unmatched. The CDR3 runs 16 residues.

There are a few counts of this clonotype. V and J are TRBV20-1 and TRBJ1-5, with 7 bases lining up with TRBD1. This CDR3 has 15 amino acids. Unmatched junction bases numbered 10, after V lost 2 bases and J lost 6 bases. The germline V gene encodes CDR1 DFQATT and CDR2 SNEGSKA (reference sequence). The CDR3 coding sequence is TGCAGTGCTAGATCCAATCAGGGGGGTAGTCAGCCCCAGCATTTT. Translating it yields CSARSNQGGSQPQHF.

This chain joins TRBV14 and TRBJ1-2, with D perhaps matching TRBD1 (5 bases). The CDR3 totals 16 residues. Germline CDR1 and CDR2: SGHDN and FVKESK. Trimming pared 0 bases from V and 8 bases from J, leaving 19 bases between. DNA for the CDR3: TGTGCCAGCAGCCAAGACGTCCAGGGTGGAGAGAAAGGCTACACCTTC. It encodes CASSQDVQGGEKGYTF.

The chain joins TRBV30 to TRBJ2-5, with 7 bases that match TRBD2. The J call may be wrong; the DNA end is better matched by TRBJ2-7. The germline V gene has CDR1 GTSNPN and CDR2 SVGIG (reference sequence). This CDR3 has 14 residues. The DNA for the CDR3 is TGTGCCTGGAGTGTACGTGGGAGGGGAAACGAGCAGTACTTC. The encoded protein is CAWSVRGRGNEQYF.

The gene calls are TRBV4-1 and TRBJ1-5, with D hard to call. The tail of the sequence fits TRBJ2-3 better, so the J call may be wrong. Looked up from germline, CDR1 is MGHRA and CDR2 is YSYEKL. This CDR3 comprises 13 residues. Here the CDR3 reads CASSQDWGQPQYF. For the CDR3, the DNA is TGCGCCAGCAGCCAAGATTGGGGTCAGCCCCAGTATTTT.

This sequence joins TRBV29-1 and TRBJ2-3; D is unclear. Trimming shortened V by 1 base and J by 7 bases, and 12 bases separated the two germline ends. Germline CDR1 is SQVTM and CDR2 is ANQGSEA. The CDR3 totals 13 residues. CDR3 nucleotide sequence: TGCAGCGTTGAAGGGGTAGGAGCGAATACGCAGTATTTT. Protein sequence: CSVEGVGANTQYF.

This clonotype was seen a handful of times. V and J are TRBV4-1 and TRBJ2-7, with D perhaps matching TRBD2 (5 bases). CDR1 is MGHRA and CDR2 is YSYEKL in the germline V gene. V shed 3 bases and J shed 3 bases, with 15 bases lying between them. CDR3 length: 15 residues. CDR3 sequence reads: CASSHLGNRGYEQYF. Here the CDR3 DNA reads TGCGCCAGCAGCCACCTCGGGAATAGAGGCTACGAGCAGTACTTC.

This clonotype was observed a handful of times. The chain employs TRBV7-9 and TRBJ2-5; D might be TRBD1 (6 bases). Trimming pared 3 bases from V and 6 bases from J, leaving 8 bases between. Germline values: CDR1 SEHNR, CDR2 FQNEAQ (reference sequence). The CDR3 is 12 amino acids. The CDR3 nucleotides read TGTGCCAGCAGCTTGGGGGCAAAGACCCAGTACTTC. This gives the protein CASSLGAKTQYF.

This clonotype occurred a few times. The V call is TRBV7-3, the J call TRBJ2-3; 9 bases match TRBD2. The CDR3 is made up of 16 amino acids. Looked up from germline, CDR1 is SGHTA and CDR2 is FQGTGA. J was trimmed by 5 bases and V by 4 bases; bases with no gene match: 10. CDR3 protein: CASSSQRGAGVDTQYF. The CDR3 DNA reads TGTGCCAGCAGCTCCCAGCGGGGGGCCGGTGTAGATACGCAGTATTTT.

The chain uses TRBV6-2 or TRBV6-3 and TRBJ2-5; tentative D call: TRBD2 (5 bases). The germline gives CDR1 MNHEY, CDR2 SVGEGT. CDR3 length: 17 amino acids. Trimming removed 2 bases at V and 0 bases at J, with 16 bases between. CDR3 residues: CASSYHDYAIDQETQYF. As DNA, the CDR3 is TGTGCCAGCAGTTACCACGACTACGCCATCGACCAAGAGACCCAGTACTTC.

This rearrangement joins TRBV5-1 to TRBJ2-1; tentative D call: TRBD1 (6 bases). V was pared by 0 bases and J by 0 bases, with 16 bases between. The CDR3 runs to 18 residues. Germline V gene data show CDR1 as SGHRS and CDR2 as YFSETQ. The CDR3 DNA reads TGCGCCAGCAGCTTGGCCGGAGGACAGACTACCTCCTACAATGAGCAGTTCTTC. Protein: CASSLAGGQTTSYNEQFF. Drawing the rest from reference TRBV5-1 and TRBJ2-1, the complete variable domain is KAGVTQTPRYLIKTRGQQVTLSCSPISGHRSVSWYQQTPGQGLQFLFEYFSETQRNKGNFPGRFSGRQFSNSRSEMNVSTLELGDSALYLCASSLAGGQTTSYNEQFFGPGTRLTVL.

The chain carries TRBV20-1 and TRBJ1-2; 9 bases are shared with TRBD1. This CDR3 has 15 residues. The V and J ends lost 2 bases and 8 bases, in that order; junction bases with no gene match: 12. Germline values: CDR1 DFQATT, CDR2 SNEGSKA (reference sequence). The CDR3 loop is CSARPDRGLSGGYTF. The CDR3 bases are TGCAGTGCTAGACCGGACAGGGGCCTGTCAGGCGGCTACACCTTC.

As regards this clonotype: Germline is not matched at one junction end, which may reflect a read error. The chain combines TRBV5-1 with TRBJ2-7; 7 nucleotides agree with TRBD1. Germline V gene sequence: CDR1 SGHRS, CDR2 YFSETQ. The CDR3 runs 15 residues. In nucleotides, the CDR3 is TGTGCCAGCAGCCCCGGGACAGAGTCCTCCTACGAGCAGTACTTC. Translating it yields CASSPGTESSYEQYF.

The chain is built from TRBV6-5 and TRBJ2-1; 10 bases align to TRBD1. CDR3 length: 15 amino acids. Per the germline V gene, CDR1 is MNHEY and CDR2 is SVGAGI. Trimming removed 6 bases from V and 5 bases from J; junction bases left unmatched: 7. Here the CDR3 reads CASRTLGTGDNEQFF. Written as DNA, the CDR3 is TGTGCCAGCAGGACACTCGGGACAGGGGACAATGAGCAGTTCTTC.

The chain is built from TRBV7-6 and TRBJ2-3; D is undetermined. This CDR3 region has 12 residues. Germline-derived CDR1 and CDR2 are SGHVS and FNYEAQ. V lost 0 bases to trimming and J lost 10 bases, with 8 bases between them. The CDR3 DNA reads TGTGCCAGCAGCTTAGCCGGCCCTCCGCAGTATTTT. The encoded protein is CASSLAGPPQYF. The entire variable domain, with the rest obtained from reference TRBV7-6 and TRBJ2-3, is as follows: GAGVSQSPRYKVTKRGQDVALRCDPISGHVSLYWYRQALGQGPEFLTYFNYEAQQDKSGLPNDRFSAERPEGSISTLTIQRTEQRDSAMYRCASSLAGPPQYFGPGTRLTVL.

V is TRBV7-8 and J is TRBJ2-3; possible D gene TRBD1, 5 bases. Between the trimmed V and J ends, which lost 2 bases and 5 bases, there was a span of 11 bases. The CDR3 spans 14 residues. From germline, CDR1 is SGHVS and CDR2 FQNEAQ. The CDR3 DNA sequence: TGTGCCAGCAGCTTAATAACCCAGGGAGATACGCAGTATTTT. Amino acid sequence: CASSLITQGDTQYF.

CDR3 amino acids: CASSPFTGSAGGRETQYF. CDR3 DNA sequence: TGTGCCAGCAGTCCTTTCACCGGGTCGGCAGGGGGTCGGGAGACCCAGTACTTC. The chain links TRBV27 to TRBJ2-5; 7 positions match TRBD1. The CDR3 runs to 18 residues. V shed 5 bases, J shed 5 bases, and the junction held 20 bases outside the gene matches. CDR1 MNHEY and CDR2 SMNVEV come from the germline V gene (reference sequence).

This clonotype was observed a single time. In DNA, the CDR3 is TGTGCCAGCAGTACTAGGACAGGGTATACCGGGGAGCTGTTTTTT. Translated, it gives CASSTRTGYTGELFF. The chain couples TRBV12-3 or TRBV12-4 to TRBJ2-2; the match to TRBD1 covers 8 bases. The CDR3 is 15 amino acids. V shed 5 bases, J shed 5 bases, and the junction held 7 bases outside the gene matches.

This clonotype was detected a few times. This sequence joins TRBV27 and TRBJ2-1; TRBD1 agrees at 12 bases. The V segment lost 6 bases and the J segment 6 bases; nucleotides outside the gene matches: 6. The germline gives CDR1 MNHEY, CDR2 SMNVEV (reference sequence). This CDR3 comprises 15 residues. CDR3 in amino acids: CASRMGQGASNEQFF. The CDR3 DNA is TGTGCCAGCAGAATGGGACAGGGGGCGAGCAATGAGCAGTTCTTC.